The clone carrying this TCR beta chain was seen at least ten times. Its antigen is unknown. The data were taken from a study of T cells in Graves' hyperthyroidism and ophthalmopathy. Study results and limitations: Separation of ophthalmopathy from stable hyperthyroidism was achieved by a 13 V-J model.

Using RNA transcripts as the source, TCR beta CDR3 regions were amplified. HTBI primers drove first-round RT-PCR of the TCR CDR3. MiXCR, applied by TCRdb to the multiplex PCR reads, yields one record per CDR3 protein. The sample has some 500,000 distinct CDR3 sequences; approximately 15% are singletons. Germline CDR1 and CDR2: LNHDA and SQIVND (reference sequence). V gave up 2 bases and J gave up 5 bases; unmatched junction bases: 11. The CDR3 contains 18 residues. PBMCs were sourced from approximately 9 ml fresh peripheral blood. V gene TRBV19 combines with J gene TRBJ2-1; 11 nucleotides match TRBD2. The sample taken for sequencing was blood. The receptor was isolated from a woman younger than 30 with Graves' hyperthyroidism. The CDR3: CASSIPGRLAGRNNEQFF. The CDR3 DNA reads TGTGCCAGTAGTATACCGGGTAGACTAGCGGGACGGAACAATGAGCAGTTCTTC. Based on the CDR3 plus reference TRBV19 and TRBJ2-1, the full variable domain is DGGITQSPKYLFRKEGQNVTLSCEQNLNHDAMYWYRQDPGQGLRLIYYSQIVNDFQKGDIAEGYSVSREKKESFPLTVTSAQKNPTAFYLCASSIPGRLAGRNNEQFFGPGTRLTVL.